The 29 T cell receptor beta chains below come from one sample, sequenced in a study of T-cell reconstitution after alpha-beta-depleted transplantation in children. For TCRbeta, the library was prepared with unique molecular identifiers. One entry per CDR3 protein, called by TCRdb with MiXCR from the PCR reads. The sample carries almost 400,000 distinct CDR3 sequences, approximately 20% recorded once. The starting material was PBMCs from the stem cell graft donor, obtained from the stem cell graft. All receptors come from a human donor who donated a stem cell graft to a child with acute myeloid leukemia.

V usage is TRBV18 and J usage is TRBJ2-5; D gene ambiguous. Germline assignment: CDR1 KGHSH and CDR2 LQKENI. V was pared by 4 bases and J by 1 base, with 7 bases between. CDR3 length: 13 residues. The CDR3 spells CASSQGFQETQYF. The CDR3 nucleotides are TGTGCCAGCTCACAGGGATTCCAAGAGACCCAGTACTTC.

This chain joins TRBV11-1 and TRBJ1-1; weak D call: TRBD1 (6 bases). CDR1 and CDR2 from the germline V gene are SGHAT and FQDESV (reference sequence). V lost 3 bases and J 5 bases, leaving 16 bases between the germline ends. The CDR3 runs 15 residues. Written as DNA, the CDR3 is TGTGCCAGCAGCTTGGGGACATTAAGGGCAACTGAAGCTTTCTTT. Its protein product is CASSLGTLRATEAFF.

This clonotype was detected only a few times. The chain combines TRBV24-1 with TRBJ2-2, with D perhaps given as TRBD1 or TRBD2 (5 bases each). Trimming pared 5 bases from V and 5 bases from J, leaving 14 bases between. CDR1 and CDR2 (germline): KGHDR, SFDVKD. This CDR3 has 15 residues. In nucleotides, the CDR3 is TGTGCCACCAGTGGAGTGGGGGTAAATACCGGGGAGCTGTTTTTT. Amino acids: CATSGVGVNTGELFF.

The chain uses TRBV5-1 and TRBJ2-1; 15 positions agree with TRBD2. V was clipped by 4 bases and J by 6 bases; unmatched bases: 17. The CDR3 consists of 20 residues. The germline V gene has CDR1 SGHRS and CDR2 YFSETQ. The CDR3 reads CASSPGTSGRSNRFVNEQFF. CDR3 DNA: TGCGCCAGCAGCCCCGGGACTAGCGGGAGGTCGAATCGCTTTGTCAATGAGCAGTTCTTC.

This clonotype showed up many times. The chain is built from TRBV20-1 and TRBJ2-5, with D possibly called TRBD1 or TRBD2 (5 bases each). The germline V gene has CDR1 DFQATT and CDR2 SNEGSKA (reference sequence). The CDR3 length is 14 residues. Trimming pared 3 bases from V and 2 bases from J, leaving 13 bases between. The CDR3 region has the DNA TGCAGTGCTAGCAGAGGGGTGCCTCAAGAGACCCAGTACTTC. This gives the protein CSASRGVPQETQYF.

As DNA, the CDR3 is TGTGCCTGGAGTGTTCGGGCGAACAGAGAAGCTTTCTTT. Amino acid sequence: CAWSVRANREAFF. The gene calls are TRBV30 and TRBJ1-1; no clear D. The germline V gene has CDR1 GTSNPN and CDR2 SVGIG (reference sequence). The CDR3 sequence is 13 residues long. The V end was cut by 0 bases, the J end by 8 bases, with 13 bases between.

A single count supports this clonotype. V and J are TRBV7-6 and TRBJ2-7, with a weak D call TRBD1 (6 bases). This CDR3 contains 17 residues. With 5 bases removed from V and 4 bases from J, the gap between germline ends came to 24 bases. Per the germline V gene, CDR1 is SGHVS and CDR2 is FNYEAQ. The CDR3 sequence: CASSVGAVTGIGYEQYF. The CDR3 region has the DNA TGTGCCAGCAGCGTAGGGGCCGTTACAGGGATCGGGTACGAGCAGTACTTC. The full variable domain, with the rest looked up from reference TRBV7-6 and TRBJ2-7, is GAGVSQSPRYKVTKRGQDVALRCDPISGHVSLYWYRQALGQGPEFLTYFNYEAQQDKSGLPNDRFSAERPEGSISTLTIQRTEQRDSAMYRCASSVGAVTGIGYEQYFGPGTRLTVT.

This clonotype has at least ten counts. The rearrangement links TRBV19 to TRBJ1-1; 9 bases fit TRBD1. The CDR3 consists of 15 residues. Germline V CDR1 and CDR2: LNHDA, SQIVND (reference sequence). Losses at the gene ends were 5 bases for V and 4 bases for J; bases not matched to a gene: 8. Here the CDR3 DNA reads TGTGCCAGTAGTTGGGACAGGGAGGGTCGCACTGAAGCTTTCTTT. Its protein product is CASSWDREGRTEAFF.

This clonotype was detected ten times or more. The V and J genes are TRBV2 and TRBJ2-1; tentative D call: TRBD2 (5 bases). CDR1 is SNHLY and CDR2 is FYNNEI in the germline V gene. Trimming removed 10 bases from V and 9 bases from J, with 13 bases in between. This CDR3 region has 11 residues. The DNA of the CDR3 is TGTGCCACCTCTTGGGAGTTTGAGCAGTTCTTC. Encoded protein: CATSWEFEQFF.

This clonotype showed up many times. This chain connects TRBV15 to TRBJ2-1; 10 nucleotides line up with TRBD2. With V trimmed by 0 bases and J by 4 bases, 6 bases remained unmatched. Germline V gene lookup returns CDR1 LNHNV and CDR2 YYDKDF (reference sequence). The CDR3 is 17 residues long. CDR3 residues: CATSRDLRLAGYNEQFF. The CDR3 DNA reads as TGTGCCACCAGCAGAGATCTCCGACTAGCGGGTTACAATGAGCAGTTCTTC. Combining the CDR3 with reference TRBV15 and TRBJ2-1 gives the whole variable domain DAMVIQNPRYQVTQFGKPVTLSCSQTLNHNVMYWYQQKSSQAPKLLFHYYDKDFNNEADTPDNFQSRRPNTSFCFLDIRSPGLGDTAMYLCATSRDLRLAGYNEQFFGPGTRLTVL.

The rearrangement uses TRBV12-3 or TRBV12-4 and TRBJ2-7; D may be TRBD1 or TRBD2 (6 bases each). The CDR3 contains 14 residues. The germline V and J ends were trimmed by 5 bases and 7 bases, with 18 bases remaining between them. The CDR3 is CASSTGGEGWEQYF. Here the CDR3 DNA reads TGTGCCAGCAGTACCGGGGGCGAGGGCTGGGAGCAGTACTTC.

The chain has TRBV4-1 and TRBJ2-2; D perhaps matches TRBD1 (6 bases). Germline V gene sequence: CDR1 MGHRA, CDR2 YSYEKL. This CDR3 is 14 amino acids long. Trimming cost V 9 bases and J 0 bases, with 11 bases left between them. The CDR3 DNA reads as TGCGCCAGTTCTGGGGGCTCGAACACCGGGGAGCTGTTTTTT. This gives the protein CASSGGSNTGELFF.

This clonotype was counted at least ten times. This chain connects TRBV7-9 to TRBJ2-3; 9 bases line up with TRBD2. The V segment lost 11 bases and the J segment 4 bases; nucleotides outside the gene matches: 13. The CDR3 is made up of 15 amino acids. Germline V lookup: CDR1 SEHNR, CDR2 FQNEAQ (reference sequence). The CDR3 DNA sequence: TGTGCCGGCTCTCCGGGACTAGCAGTTTCAGATACGCAGTATTTT. Amino acids: CAGSPGLAVSDTQYF.

This clonotype was counted many times. The J gene is TRBJ2-1, the V gene TRBV20-1, with D possibly being TRBD2 (5 bases). Germline lookup yields CDR1 DFQATT and CDR2 SNEGSKA (reference sequence). The germline V and J ends were trimmed by 6 bases and 5 bases, with 14 bases remaining between them. The CDR3 spans 13 residues. The CDR3 spells CSAKGVIDNEQFF. CDR3 nucleotide sequence: TGCAGTGCAAAGGGAGTTATTGACAATGAGCAGTTCTTC.

The V and J genes are TRBV7-3 and TRBJ2-1; no clear D gene. The ends were cut back, 3 bases at V and 0 bases at J, with 9 bases in the middle. CDR1 is SGHTA and CDR2 is FQGTGA in the germline V gene. The length of the CDR3 is 15 residues. CDR3 DNA: TGTGCCAGCAGCTTCGAGACGAGCTCCTACAATGAGCAGTTCTTC. This gives the protein CASSFETSSYNEQFF.

This clonotype was seen once. J is TRBJ1-1 and V is TRBV28; tentatively, D is TRBD1 (6 bases). V was pared by 5 bases and J by 5 bases, with 9 bases between. In germline, CDR1 is MDHEN, CDR2 SYDVKM. This CDR3 has 12 amino acids. The CDR3 is CASSEGETEAFF. As DNA, the CDR3 is TGTGCCAGCAGTGAGGGGGAGACTGAAGCTTTCTTT. The complete variable domain, with remaining parts taken from reference TRBV28 and TRBJ1-1, reads DVKVTQSSRYLVKRTGEKVFLECVQDMDHENMFWYRQDPGLGLRLIYFSYDVKMKEKGDIPEGYSVSREKKERFSLILESASTNQTSMYLCASSEGETEAFFGQGTRLTVV.

The chain has TRBV11-2 and TRBJ2-1; 7 nucleotides agree with TRBD2. V trimming: 5 bases; J trimming: 9 bases; junction bases outside the gene matches: 7. The CDR3 has 13 residues. Germline V gene sequence: CDR1 SGHAT, CDR2 FQNNGV. The CDR3: CASSPGGWAEQFF. In DNA form, the CDR3 reads TGTGCCAGCAGCCCCGGGGGGTGGGCTGAGCAGTTCTTC.

This rearrangement joins TRBV15 to TRBJ1-1; D is unresolved. Trimming removed 5 bases at V and 3 bases at J, with 10 bases between. The CDR3 length is 13 residues. Germline V gives CDR1 LNHNV, CDR2 YYDKDF (reference sequence). The CDR3, as DNA: TGTGCCACCAGCCCGGATCCGGACACTGAAGCTTTCTTT. Protein sequence: CATSPDPDTEAFF.

This clonotype was counted ten times or more. The rearrangement joins TRBV30 to TRBJ2-7; D is uncertain. The germline gives CDR1 GTSNPN, CDR2 SVGIG (reference sequence). The CDR3 runs to 14 residues. The ends were cut back, 3 bases at V and 0 bases at J, with 12 bases in the middle. DNA for the CDR3: TGTGCCTGGAGCCTCGGACCGGTCTCCTACGAGCAGTACTTC. The encoded protein is CAWSLGPVSYEQYF.

J is TRBJ2-7 and V is TRBV27; the match to TRBD2 covers 7 bases. V trimming: 2 bases; J trimming: 7 bases; junction bases outside the gene matches: 2. The germline CDR1 and CDR2 sequences are MNHEY and SMNVEV (reference sequence). The CDR3 covers 12 residues. The CDR3 DNA reads TGTGCCAGCAGTTTAGTGCGGGGGGAGCAGTACTTC. Its protein product is CASSLVRGEQYF.

The V call is TRBV20-1, the J call TRBJ2-7; 7 nucleotides align to TRBD2. The CDR3 is made up of 16 amino acids. V lost 1 base and J lost 6; bases outside the gene matches: 15. Germline CDR1 and CDR2: DFQATT and SNEGSKA (reference sequence). DNA of the CDR3: TGCAGTGCTAGAGCCTCGGGGCGGGAGCTCTATTTCGAGCAGTACTTC. This gives the protein CSARASGRELYFEQYF.

The rearrangement links TRBV5-1 to TRBJ2-3; D uncertain. The CDR3 length is 16 residues. CDR1 SGHRS and CDR2 YFSETQ come from the germline V gene. The V and J ends lost 6 bases and 0 bases respectively, with 17 bases between them. CDR3 nucleotide sequence: TGCGCCAGCATCGAGATACCAGGTTCTAGCACAGATACGCAGTATTTT. As protein: CASIEIPGSSTDTQYF.

The chain employs TRBV2 and TRBJ2-3; TRBD2 matches 7 bases. Germline lookup yields CDR1 SNHLY and CDR2 FYNNEI. The CDR3 has 15 residues. Trimming at V came to 7 bases and at J to 1 base, leaving 8 bases not matched to a gene. The CDR3 protein is CASTWTRRGTDTQYF. In DNA form, the CDR3 reads TGTGCCAGCACCTGGACTAGGAGGGGCACAGATACGCAGTATTTT.

The chain recombines TRBV5-6 with TRBJ2-7; 8 bases match TRBD2. Trimming took 0 bases from V and 6 from J; bases not matched to a gene: 8. Germline CDR1 is SGHDT and CDR2 is YYEEEE. The CDR3 runs to 15 residues. CDR3 in amino acids: CASSLVTGGVGEQYF. The CDR3 DNA is TGTGCCAGCAGCTTGGTAACGGGAGGGGTTGGCGAGCAGTACTTC. Filled out from reference TRBV5-6 and TRBJ2-7, the complete variable domain reads DAGVTQSPTHLIKTRGQQVTLRCSPKSGHDTVSWYQQALGQGPQFIFQYYEEEERQRGNFPDRFSGHQFPNYSSELNVNALLLGDSALYLCASSLVTGGVGEQYFGPGTRLTVT.

This clonotype occurred a few times. The chain is built from TRBV6-5 and TRBJ1-2; maybe TRBD1 (5 bases). Germline values: CDR1 MNHEY, CDR2 SVGAGI. The CDR3 loop spans 13 amino acids. V was shortened by 0 bases and J by 8 bases, with 10 bases between the two germline ends. CDR3 sequence: CASSYSGVQGYTF. The CDR3, as DNA: TGTGCCAGCAGTTACTCGGGGGTCCAGGGCTACACCTTC.

This rearrangement joins TRBV5-5 to TRBJ2-1, with TRBD2 identical over 10 bases. The CDR3 is 14 residues long. Germline V gives CDR1 SGHKS, CDR2 YYEKEE (reference sequence). The trim removed 4 bases at V and 8 bases at J, leaving 6 bases unmatched. CDR3 loop: CASSPGLASDEQFF. In DNA, the CDR3 is TGTGCCAGCAGCCCGGGACTAGCGTCAGATGAGCAGTTCTTC. Complete variable domain (other parts from reference TRBV5-5 and TRBJ2-1): DAGVTQSPTHLIKTRGQQVTLRCSPISGHKSVSWYQQVLGQGPQFIFQYYEKEERGRGNFPDRFSARQFPNYSSELNVNALLLGDSALYLCASSPGLASDEQFFGPGTRLTVL.

The genes are TRBV10-3 and TRBJ2-7; D not certain. The V and J ends lost 2 bases and 1 base respectively, with 18 bases between them. Germline V gene sequence: CDR1 ENHRY, CDR2 SYGVKD. The CDR3 contains 17 residues. CDR3 residues: CAISERQTGPSSYEQYF. CDR3 sequence (DNA): TGTGCCATCAGTGAGCGGCAGACTGGGCCGTCTTCCTACGAGCAGTACTTC.

This clonotype appeared a few times. Possible read error: a much larger clone is one base away. The chain recombines TRBV2 with TRBJ2-1; the D is unclear. CDR1 is SNHLY, CDR2 FYNNEI, per germline. The CDR3 runs to 12 residues. The ends were cut back, 3 bases at V and 4 bases at J, with 4 bases in the middle. In DNA, the CDR3 is TGTGCCAGCAGTGACAGATACAATGAGCAGTTCTTC. Translating gives CASSDRYNEQFF.

At least ten counts were recorded for this clonotype. CDR3 protein: CSCGTDTQETQYF. The CDR3 nucleotides read TGCAGCTGTGGGACGGACACACAAGAGACCCAGTACTTC. The rearrangement uses TRBV29-1 and TRBJ2-5; D may be TRBD1 or TRBD2 (5 bases each). CDR1 is SQVTM and CDR2 is ANQGSEA in the germline V gene. Trimming stripped 8 bases from V and 2 bases from J, with 15 bases between. This CDR3 contains 13 residues.